A single sample is the source of the 6 T cell receptor beta chains below, sequenced in a study of human T cells and chemical hapten exposure (dated by TCRdb to the early 2020s). Reading the label with the study, this specimen's time point is: patch test 2, 6 weeks after DPC sensitization. Explained via the paper, the treatment or condition label denotes: therapeutic diphenylcyclopropenone sensitization with weekly scalp DPC. Libraries were built with RACE. Instrument used: NextSeq 500. The public reads were reprocessed in TCRdb via fastp at Q25 and MiXCR, keeping in-frame beta chains. Under each unique CDR3 protein, matching rows form one entry showing the most common genes and DNA. The sample table contains around 99,000 distinct CDR3 sequences; only one count was recorded for roughly a tenth of them. The ten largest make up around 3.1% of the sample. The sample here was whole blood, taken in connection with sensitization to the hapten diphenylcyclopropenone (DPC). All receptors come from a woman in her 40s with alopecia areata. Some clones in this sample may be carry-over from other donors' samples.

Comment on this clonotype: Possible read error: a much larger clone is one base away. This sequence joins TRBV7-2 and TRBJ2-5; D gene uncertain. The CDR3 has 11 amino acids. Between the trimmed V and J ends, which lost 0 bases and 4 bases, there was a span of 0 bases. The V gene's germline CDR1 is SGHTA and CDR2 FQGNSA. The CDR3 region is CASSLAETQYF. The CDR3 nucleotides read TGTGCCAGCAGCTTAGCAGAGACCCAGTACTTC.

Details on this clonotype: A single base separates this from a much larger clone, so it may be a read error. The CDR3 region has the DNA TGTGCCAGCAGAGTTGTTGGCCCCATCCTACAGCTCAACACTGAAGCTTTCTTT. It codes for CASRVVGPILQLNTEAFF. V is TRBV6-2 or TRBV6-3 and J is TRBJ1-1, with unresolved D. The germline V gene has CDR1 MNHEY and CDR2 SVGEGT. The V and J ends lost 6 bases and 2 bases respectively, with 25 bases between them. CDR3 length equals 18 residues.

This clonotype was seen a handful of times. The J gene is TRBJ1-3, the V gene TRBV4-2; tentative D call: TRBD1 (6 bases). CDR3 length: 16 residues. V shed 0 bases and J shed 2 bases, with 11 bases lying between them. The V gene's germline CDR1 is LGHNA and CDR2 YNFKEQ. The CDR3 nucleotides read TGTGCCAGCAGCCAAGACACAGGGTGGGCTGGAAACACCATATATTTT. As protein: CASSQDTGWAGNTIYF.

This clonotype was counted ten times or more. The chain carries TRBV20-1 and TRBJ1-6; TRBD1 might be the D (6 bases). The CDR3 runs to 13 residues. Trimming removed 6 bases from V and 8 bases from J, with 14 bases in between. Germline V gene sequence: CDR1 DFQATT, CDR2 SNEGSKA (reference sequence). CDR3 in amino acids: CSAGVPGDSPLHF. CDR3 DNA: TGCAGTGCCGGGGTCCCAGGGGATTCACCCCTCCACTTT.

This clonotype was recorded a few times. This rearrangement joins TRBV5-3 to TRBJ2-1; D possibly uses TRBD1 or TRBD2 (5 bases each). TRBV5-3 is placed among ORFs of uncertain function. The ends were cut back, 1 base at V and 10 bases at J, with 15 bases in the middle. The CDR3 length is 14 residues. CDR3 sequence reads: CARSLLGARGEQFF. The DNA for the CDR3 is TGTGCCAGAAGCTTGTTAGGGGCCAGAGGGGAGCAGTTCTTC.

The chain has TRBV20-1 and TRBJ2-3; D not resolved. V was shortened by 3 bases and J by 2 bases, with 6 bases between the two germline ends. The germline CDR1 and CDR2 sequences are DFQATT and SNEGSKA (reference sequence). This CDR3 spans 12 amino acids. The CDR3 DNA reads as TGCAGTGCTAGCGGACCCACAGATACGCAGTATTTT. This codes for CSASGPTDTQYF.